The source of this TCR beta chain is a study of cytomegalovirus exposure and HLA in healthy donors. Only a few counts were recorded for this clone. The PCR was carried out with 60 Vbeta primers and 13 Jbeta primers. The assay was immunoSEQ multiplex PCR, and TCRdb's table has in-frame clones only and misses some. The table records roughly 170,000 clones, almost 85% of them present only once. Germline CDR1 reads SNHLY; CDR2 reads FYNNEI. V lost 5 bases to trimming and J lost 2 bases, with 14 bases between them. CDR3 length equals 15 residues. The sequence derives from a girl aged 5-17 years in good health and CMV-seropositive. This chain links TRBV2 with TRBJ2-3; tentative D call: TRBD1 (6 bases). The sample was PBMCs. For the CDR3, the DNA is TGTGCCAGCAGTTACCGAACAGGGACCACAGATACGCAGTATTTT. This sequence encodes CASSYRTGTTDTQYF. The full variable domain, completed using reference TRBV2 and TRBJ2-3, is EPEVTQTPSHQVTQMGQEVILRCVPISNHLYFYWYRQILGQKVEFLVSFYNNEISEKSEIFDDQFSVERPDGSNFTLKIRSTKLEDSAMYFCASSYRTGTTDTQYFGPGTRLTVL.